One and the same sample provided the 5 T cell receptor beta chains below, sequenced in a study of regulatory T cells in long-lasting Graves disease. Regarding time point: newly diagnosed GD, antithyroid drugs for less than 3 months. RNA extracted from PBMCs served as the sequencing template. Both iRepertoire HTBI primers and Arm-PCR of CDR3 regions were used to build the TCR beta libraries. TCRdb redid the calling of the multiplex PCR reads with MiXCR, one entry per CDR3 protein. The sample shows about 440,000 distinct CDR3 sequences, about 15% of them seen only once. These data are also associated with another study on T cells in Graves' hyperthyroidism and ophthalmopathy.

Sequenced here: peripheral blood mononuclear cells (PBMCs), sampled at new diagnosis, from a patient treated with antithyroid drugs. These receptor sequences come from a woman younger than 45 with Graves disease.

This clonotype was counted a single time. This chain connects TRBV5-1 to TRBJ2-2; the match to TRBD2 covers 8 bases. After removal of 6 bases from V and 6 bases from J, the junction contained 10 bases not matched to a gene. Germline V gene sequence: CDR1 SGHRS, CDR2 YFSETQ. This CDR3 contains 15 residues. Written as DNA, the CDR3 is TGCGCCAGCAAAGGTCTTAGCGGGATCCCCGGGGAGCTGTTTTTT. Protein: CASKGLSGIPGELFF.

In this sample, this clonotype turned up many times. CDR3 sequence (DNA): TGTGCCAGTAGTACAACGGGACAGGGGGGGCTTCAGCCCCAGCATTTT. This translates into CASSTTGQGGLQPQHF. The gene calls are TRBV19 and TRBJ1-5; the match to TRBD1 covers 11 bases. The V and J ends lost 4 bases and 6 bases, in that order; junction bases with no gene match: 8. The germline V gene has CDR1 LNHDA and CDR2 SQIVND (reference sequence). CDR3 length equals 16 residues. Full variable domain (outside the CDR3, taken from reference TRBV19 and TRBJ1-5): DGGITQSPKYLFRKEGQNVTLSCEQNLNHDAMYWYRQDPGQGLRLIYYSQIVNDFQKGDIAEGYSVSREKKESFPLTVTSAQKNPTAFYLCASSTTGQGGLQPQHFGDGTRLSIL.

In this sample, this clonotype turned up many times. The J gene is TRBJ2-7, the V gene TRBV28; 13 bases line up with TRBD2. This CDR3 region has 20 residues. Germline CDR1 and CDR2: MDHEN and SYDVKM. V lost 2 bases to trimming and J lost 4 bases; unmatched junction nucleotides: 17. CDR3 sequence: CASSLTGGTSGAVTIYEQYF. In nucleotides, the CDR3 is TGTGCCAGCAGTTTAACAGGCGGGACTAGCGGGGCGGTGACTATTTACGAGCAGTACTTC. Variable domain in full (rest from reference TRBV28 and TRBJ2-7): DVKVTQSSRYLVKRTGEKVFLECVQDMDHENMFWYRQDPGLGLRLIYFSYDVKMKEKGDIPEGYSVSREKKERFSLILESASTNQTSMYLCASSLTGGTSGAVTIYEQYFGPGTRLTVT.

This clonotype was counted at least ten times. This chain links TRBV2 with TRBJ2-1, with D tentatively TRBD2 (6 bases). Trimming shortened V by 5 bases and J by 6 bases, and 14 bases separated the two germline ends. Germline V gives CDR1 SNHLY, CDR2 FYNNEI. The CDR3 consists of 14 residues. CDR3 residues: CASSMGAGGNEQFF. CDR3 DNA: TGTGCCAGCAGTATGGGAGCGGGTGGCAATGAGCAGTTCTTC.

V is TRBV4-1 and J is TRBJ1-3; D gene unclear. Trimming pared 0 bases from V and 7 bases from J, leaving 7 bases between. This CDR3 spans 13 amino acids. CDR1 is MGHRA and CDR2 is YSYEKL in the germline V gene. CDR3: CASSQDWWNTIYF. The CDR3, as DNA: TGCGCCAGCAGCCAAGATTGGTGGAACACCATATATTTT.